Described below is a single T cell receptor beta chain sequence and its context. These data come from a study of T cell changes during pregnancy in multiple sclerosis. Trimming removed 4 bases from V and 2 bases from J; junction bases left unmatched: 17. The CDR3 runs to 19 residues. CDR1 MNHEY and CDR2 SMNVEV come from the germline V gene (reference sequence). Clones were read by immunoSEQ multiplex PCR, and TCRdb kept only the in-frame ones, dropping some. The profile shows about 89,000 clones, 90% to 95% of them singletons. This TCR was sampled from a female donor with multiple sclerosis, enrolled in a pregnancy study. The specimen comprised peripheral blood, sampled in the third trimester of pregnancy. The V gene is TRBV27, the J gene TRBJ2-7; 10 bases agree with TRBD1. CDR3 amino acids: CASSWGQGRVGFSAYEQYF. CDR3 DNA: TGTGCCAGCAGTTGGGGACAGGGGCGAGTCGGGTTCTCAGCCTACGAGCAGTACTTC.